A selection of T cell receptor beta chains follows, all from one sample in a study of T-cell reconstitution after alpha-beta-depleted transplantation in children. One entry per CDR3 protein results from TCRdb running MiXCR on the PCR reads. The sample consists of 200,000 to 250,000 distinct CDR3 sequences, approximately 7% of them appearing once. The sequencing here drew on PBMCs, taken before TCRalphabeta/CD19-depleted stem cell transplant. The receptors here all came from a boy under 10 years old with acute lymphoblastic leukemia, due to receive a stem cell transplant. CDR3s leave out the opening cysteine and the closing phenylalanine or tryptophan.

j_call | v_call | cdr3_aa
TRBJ2-5 | TRBV6-2/TRBV6-3 | ASSRQGVVETQY
TRBJ2-3 | TRBV10-3 | AGASGTTDTQY
TRBJ1-2 | TRBV6-6 | ASTGDVYGYT
TRBJ2-2 | TRBV28 | ASSPRPKGLNTGELF
TRBJ2-1 | TRBV7-8 | ASSLDLSGSVDNEQF
TRBJ2-7 | TRBV28 | ASMIRGDRGTYEQY
TRBJ1-5 | TRBV15 | ATSRRDRVDQPQH
TRBJ2-1 | TRBV19 | ASSTDRETEQF
TRBJ2-3 | TRBV5-4 | ASSLGQLVTDTQY
TRBJ2-1 | TRBV7-2 | ASSLAGLGSSYNEQF
TRBJ1-1 | TRBV12-3/TRBV12-4 | ASRSRPNTEAF
TRBJ1-1 | TRBV5-1 | ASSPHRGMNTEAF
TRBJ1-1 | TRBV4-2 | ASSAGFAGLDTEAF
TRBJ2-7 | TRBV28 | ATDAAGKY
TRBJ2-1 | TRBV6-6 | ASRRADNEQF
TRBJ2-5 | TRBV27 | ASSWASEDETQY
TRBJ2-1 | TRBV10-3 | AISEQGTLSYNEQF
TRBJ2-1 | TRBV6-2/TRBV6-3 | ASTWRAKGYNEQF
TRBJ2-6 | TRBV19 | ASSIQANVLT
TRBJ2-7 | TRBV29-1 | SVEASSNSEYEQY
TRBJ1-5 | TRBV7-2 | ASSRRVGGLNQPQH
TRBJ2-1 | TRBV6-5 | ASNRAGGPVGSGEQF
TRBJ2-5 | TRBV20-1 | SARDQRGRSQETQY
TRBJ2-1 | TRBV12-3/TRBV12-4 | ASSSTVTSRSSYNEQF
TRBJ1-5 | TRBV7-2 | ASSAGDQPQH
TRBJ2-7 | TRBV7-8 | ASSQDLSLYEQY
TRBJ2-3 | TRBV6-1 | ASREVLRTDTQY
TRBJ2-2 | TRBV6-1 | ASAPSRGELF
TRBJ2-1 | TRBV29-1 | SVARTGSYNEQF
TRBJ1-5 | TRBV9 | ASSPHQGKQPQH
TRBJ2-1 | TRBV28 | ASSFYFRGEQF
TRBJ1-4 | TRBV7-2 | ASSPGGVNEKLF
TRBJ2-5 | TRBV9 | ASSSGGSQETQY
TRBJ1-5 | TRBV12-3/TRBV12-4 | ASSLFGDQPQH
TRBJ1-3 | TRBV7-6 | ASTGGQGVTSGNTIY
TRBJ2-7 | TRBV29-1 | SVERGFEQY
TRBJ2-3 | TRBV7-2 | ASSLAPGGTDTQY
TRBJ1-2 | TRBV29-1 | SANTFVGADGYT
TRBJ1-1 | TRBV10-3 | AIRLGNTEAF
TRBJ1-2 | TRBV29-1 | SVAGAGVNYGYT
TRBJ2-1 | TRBV7-2 | ASSLGLGTANEQF
TRBJ2-7 | TRBV7-8 | ASSLVRLAETYEQY
TRBJ2-7 | TRBV5-6 | ASSFSGGAYEQY
TRBJ2-5 | TRBV4-2 | ASSPAPQETQY
TRBJ2-2 | TRBV6-2/TRBV6-3 | ASSYVGTPNTGELF
TRBJ2-6 | TRBV28 | ASRTLGSGANVLT
TRBJ2-1 | TRBV2 | ASSETVHEQF
TRBJ1-5 | TRBV6-2/TRBV6-3 | ASREYSNQPQH
TRBJ2-5 | TRBV24-1 | ATSEGGRKETQY
TRBJ2-7 | TRBV20-1 | SAPDYFIEGRDEQY
TRBJ2-1 | TRBV12-5 | ASGFSTDNEQF
TRBJ2-2 | TRBV15 | ATSRDPDITGELF
TRBJ2-7 | TRBV12-3/TRBV12-4 | ASSLAGAWAYEQY
TRBJ2-4 | TRBV11-2 | ASSFTALAKNIQY
TRBJ2-7 | TRBV7-2 | ASSFGVFYEQY
TRBJ2-7 | TRBV7-2 | ASSLSGGDSYEQY
TRBJ2-7 | TRBV28 | ASSSGTGIVVWY